One sample yielded the 25 T cell receptor beta chains listed below, sequenced in a study of shared clonotypes between healthy human individuals. Profiled with immunoSEQ multiplex PCR; TCRdb holds only in-frame clones, not every one. The top ten clones hold roughly 0.13% of a sample with around 2.1 million clones, around 95% of them seen once. The material sequenced was naive CD4+ T cells sorted from blood. Sample subset: CD45RA+ positively selected. Source of these receptors: a man between 18 and 29 years old in good health.

The chain employs TRBV6-5 and TRBJ1-5, with D tentatively TRBD1 (5 bases). The CDR3 has 15 residues. Trimming left V 6 bases short and J 6 bases short, with 18 bases between. CDR1 MNHEY and CDR2 SVGAGI come from the germline V gene. The CDR3 nucleotides are TGTGCCAGCAGCCCCGGAGGGGCGGGGACTCAGCCCCAGCATTTT. Its protein product is CASSPGGAGTQPQHF.

Regarding this clone: This sample also contains other DNA sequences that code for the same CDR3. The chain employs TRBV2 and TRBJ1-1, with 8 bases lining up with TRBD1. The CDR3 is 13 amino acids. Germline V lookup: CDR1 SNHLY, CDR2 FYNNEI. V lost 9 bases, J lost 0 bases, and 3 bases stayed unmatched. In nucleotides, the CDR3 is TGTGCCAGTAGACAGGGGTTGAACACTGAAGCTTTCTTT. It specifies CASRQGLNTEAFF.

The CDR3 here is CASSEEGGFSEAFF. As DNA, the CDR3 is TGTGCCAGCAGTGAGGAGGGGGGATTCTCTGAAGCTTTCTTT. The rearrangement links TRBV2 to TRBJ1-1; TRBD1 might be the D (6 bases). The CDR3 spans 14 residues. V was shortened by 3 bases and J by 6 bases, with 14 bases between the two germline ends. Germline loops: CDR1 SNHLY, CDR2 FYNNEI. The variable domain in full, with the rest retrieved from reference TRBV2 and TRBJ1-1, is EPEVTQTPSHQVTQMGQEVILRCVPISNHLYFYWYRQILGQKVEFLVSFYNNEISEKSEIFDDQFSVERPDGSNFTLKIRSTKLEDSAMYFCASSEEGGFSEAFFGQGTRLTVV.

The V gene is TRBV10-3, the J gene TRBJ1-1; no clear D. The germline CDR1 and CDR2 sequences are ENHRY and SYGVKD. The V end lost 6 bases, the J end lost 3 bases, and 5 bases lay between the germline ends. The CDR3 is 11 residues long. CDR3 sequence: CAIRRDTEAFF. The DNA of the CDR3 is TGTGCCATCAGGCGGGACACTGAAGCTTTCTTT.

The rearrangement links TRBV10-3 to TRBJ2-7, with TRBD1 identical over 11 bases. CDR3 length: 15 amino acids. The J segment lost 2 bases and the V segment lost 7 bases, leaving 7 bases of the junction unmatched. CDR1 and CDR2 from the germline V gene are ENHRY and SYGVKD. The CDR3 is CAINSPGQGAYEQYF. CDR3 nucleotides: TGTGCCATCAATTCGCCGGGACAGGGGGCCTACGAGCAGTACTTC.

This chain connects TRBV7-2 to TRBJ2-5; D remains ambiguous. The CDR3 length is 14 residues. With 5 bases removed from V and 5 bases from J, the gap between germline ends came to 15 bases. Germline V gives CDR1 SGHTA, CDR2 FQGNSA. CDR3 in DNA: TGTGCCAGCAGCGCACAACGGGTTACGGAGACCCAGTACTTC. Its protein is CASSAQRVTETQYF.

This sequence joins TRBV2 and TRBJ1-2; D is unclear. The CDR3 sequence is 13 residues long. V was cut by 3 bases and J by 4 bases, with 9 bases left in between. Germline V gives CDR1 SNHLY, CDR2 FYNNEI. The CDR3 reads CASSDGRSYGYTF. The CDR3 DNA sequence: TGTGCCAGCAGTGACGGCAGGAGCTATGGCTACACCTTC.

This rearrangement joins TRBV5-1 to TRBJ1-6; TRBD1 matches at 9 bases. The germline CDR1 and CDR2 sequences are SGHRS and YFSETQ. CDR3 length: 16 amino acids. Losses at the gene ends were 4 bases for V and 6 bases for J; bases not matched to a gene: 8. CDR3 sequence reads: CASSVGLGQGNSPLHF. The CDR3 region has the DNA TGCGCCAGCAGCGTTGGCTTGGGACAGGGTAATTCACCCCTCCACTTT.

In regard to this clone: In the same sample, other DNA sequences code for this CDR3. V is TRBV5-1 and J is TRBJ1-1; D is ambiguous. Looked up from germline, CDR1 is SGHRS and CDR2 is YFSETQ. The CDR3 has 13 residues. Trimming shortened V by 0 bases and J by 4 bases, and 7 bases separated the two germline ends. CDR3 residues: CASSLEEGTEAFF. The DNA of the CDR3 is TGCGCCAGCAGCTTGGAGGAGGGCACTGAAGCTTTCTTT.

The chain joins TRBV10-1 to TRBJ1-2; the D is unclear. V lost 4 bases and J lost 8, with 11 bases in between. CDR1 and CDR2 from the germline V gene are WNHNN and SYGVQD (reference sequence). The CDR3 is 12 residues long. The CDR3 sequence is CASSGDSGGYTF. The CDR3 DNA sequence: TGCGCCAGCAGTGGAGACTCGGGGGGCTACACCTTC.

This clone is a singleton in its sample. V usage is TRBV28 and J usage is TRBJ1-2; TRBD1 matches 9 bases. CDR1 and CDR2 from the germline V gene are MDHEN and SYDVKM. The CDR3 has 15 residues. Unmatched junction bases numbered 6, after V lost 5 bases and J lost 2 bases. The CDR3 spells CASSVTGTGNYGYTF. The CDR3 DNA is TGTGCCAGCAGTGTCACCGGGACAGGGAACTATGGCTACACCTTC.

The V gene is TRBV5-1, the J gene TRBJ2-5; D may match TRBD1 or TRBD2 (6 bases each). This CDR3 has 14 amino acids. Germline CDR1 and CDR2: SGHRS and YFSETQ. Trimming cost V 2 bases and J 4 bases, with 12 bases left between them. The DNA for the CDR3 is TGCGCCAGCAGCTTTTTAGGGGGGCCAGAGACCCAGTACTTC. The encoded protein is CASSFLGGPETQYF.

The chain links TRBV10-3 to TRBJ2-3; TRBD1 is a possible D gene (5 bases). Germline V gives CDR1 ENHRY, CDR2 SYGVKD. Trimming cost V 3 bases and J 4 bases, with 11 bases left between them. This CDR3 is built from 14 residues. The CDR3 nucleotides read TGTGCCATCAGTGAAGGAACAGGCCCAGATACGCAGTATTTT. This sequence encodes CAISEGTGPDTQYF.

This chain joins TRBV19 and TRBJ1-6; no clear D gene. Germline V lookup: CDR1 LNHDA, CDR2 SQIVND (reference sequence). The CDR3 has 14 residues. V was cut by 4 bases and J by 10 bases, with 14 bases left in between. CDR3 coding DNA: TGTGCCAGTAGTACGACCGCTGGGTGGTCACCCCTCCACTTT. Its translation: CASSTTAGWSPLHF.

This clone was recorded a few times. The chain combines TRBV29-1 with TRBJ1-1; D remains ambiguous. The V gene lost 7 bases and the J gene lost 2 bases, with 11 bases spanning the gap. Germline lookup yields CDR1 SQVTM and CDR2 ANQGSEA. The CDR3 loop spans 12 amino acids. The CDR3 is CSAVVSNTEAFF. The CDR3 coding sequence is TGCAGCGCAGTAGTCTCTAACACTGAAGCTTTCTTT.

To note about this clone: The same CDR3 arises from other DNA sequences in this sample as well. The chain joins TRBV7-2 to TRBJ2-5; D gene ambiguous. Trimming shortened V by 5 bases and J by 5 bases, and 6 bases separated the two germline ends. The CDR3 covers 11 residues. Germline CDR1 reads SGHTA; CDR2 reads FQGNSA. The CDR3 region is CASSLYETQYF. The CDR3 coding sequence is TGTGCCAGCAGCCTCTATGAGACCCAGTACTTC.

This clone appeared a few times. The chain recombines TRBV2 with TRBJ2-7, with D perhaps given as TRBD1 or TRBD2 (5 bases each). The CDR3 spans 17 residues. The V gene's germline CDR1 is SNHLY and CDR2 FYNNEI. With 2 bases removed from V and 4 bases from J, the gap between germline ends came to 21 bases. This CDR3 reads CASSEQPVGAGDYEQYF. The CDR3 nucleotides are TGTGCCAGCAGTGAACAGCCCGTAGGGGCGGGCGATTACGAGCAGTACTTC.

CDR3 loop: CASSRLAESTDTQYF. The DNA for the CDR3 is TGTGCCAGCTCTAGACTAGCGGAAAGCACAGATACGCAGTATTTT. J is TRBJ2-3 and V is TRBV18; TRBD2 matches at 9 bases. The CDR3 loop spans 15 amino acids. The ends lost 6 bases at V and 0 bases at J; junction bases unmatched: 4. Germline lookup yields CDR1 KGHSH and CDR2 LQKENI.

A word on this clone: At the DNA level, this CDR3 is encoded by other sequences in the same sample as well. This sequence joins TRBV5-1 and TRBJ2-7; no clear D. Trimming cost V 5 bases and J 4 bases, with 7 bases left between them. Germline V gene sequence: CDR1 SGHRS, CDR2 YFSETQ. The CDR3 covers 11 residues. CDR3 in DNA: TGCGCCAGCAGTGGTGGTTACGAGCAGTACTTC. Protein sequence: CASSGGYEQYF.

The chain links TRBV7-8 to TRBJ1-1, with no clear D. The germline gives CDR1 SGHVS, CDR2 FQNEAQ. Trimming cost V 4 bases and J 5 bases, with 17 bases left between them. The CDR3 runs 15 residues. CDR3 region: CASSSYTNRKTEAFF. The DNA of the CDR3 is TGTGCCAGCAGCTCGTACACAAATCGTAAGACTGAAGCTTTCTTT. The complete variable domain, with remaining parts taken from reference TRBV7-8 and TRBJ1-1, reads GAGVSQSPRYKVAKRGQDVALRCDPISGHVSLFWYQQALGQGPEFLTYFQNEAQLDKSGLPSDRFFAERPEGSVSTLKIQRTQQEDSAVYLCASSSYTNRKTEAFFGQGTRLTVV.

This clone was seen only once. This chain joins TRBV6-5 and TRBJ2-5; weak D call: TRBD2 (6 bases). The V end lost 6 bases, the J end lost 5 bases, and 7 bases lay between the germline ends. This CDR3 has 11 amino acids. Per germline, CDR1 MNHEY and CDR2 SVGAGI. The CDR3 region is CASREGETQYF. The CDR3, as DNA: TGTGCCAGCAGGGAGGGGGAGACCCAGTACTTC.

This clone appeared once. The chain has TRBV19 and TRBJ2-3; 10 bases agree with TRBD2. The CDR3 contains 16 residues. Unmatched junction bases numbered 6, after V lost 3 bases and J lost 3 bases. Germline V gene sequence: CDR1 LNHDA, CDR2 SQIVND (reference sequence). The DNA for the CDR3 is TGTGCCAGTAGTATTCCCCTAGCGGGAGAAACAGATACGCAGTATTTT. This codes for CASSIPLAGETDTQYF.

The gene calls are TRBV2 and TRBJ2-5, with D possibly TRBD1 on 5 matching bases. The V gene lost 11 bases and the J gene lost 1 base, with 11 bases spanning the gap. This CDR3 comprises 12 residues. Germline V gene sequence: CDR1 SNHLY, CDR2 FYNNEI. CDR3: CAGRQSQETQYF. For the CDR3, the DNA is TGTGCCGGAAGACAGAGCCAAGAGACCCAGTACTTC.

The chain joins TRBV6-1 to TRBJ2-1; D perhaps matches TRBD2 (6 bases). The V and J ends lost 3 bases and 0 bases respectively, with 6 bases between them. The CDR3 is 14 amino acids. CDR1 and CDR2 (germline): MNHNS, SASEGT. CDR3 DNA sequence: TGTGCCAGCAGTGAGACTAGCTCCTACAATGAGCAGTTCTTC. Translating it yields CASSETSSYNEQFF.

Of note for this clone: One end of the junction is discordant with germline, which a read error may explain. V usage is TRBV5-1 and J usage is TRBJ2-4; 8 positions agree with TRBD1. From germline, CDR1 is SGHRS and CDR2 YFSETQ. This CDR3 has 11 amino acids. CDR3 nucleotides: TGCGCCAGCAGCTGGGCTTTGACAGGGGACTTC. Translating it yields CASSWALTGDF.